Below are 19 T cell receptor beta chains sequenced from a single sample in a study of blood T cells in healthy people across ages. A second 7 to 11 cycle PCR used barcoded and J-beta primers. MiXCR was run by TCRdb on the 5' RACE reads, yielding one entry per CDR3 protein. The table records just under 900,000 distinct CDR3 sequences, 25% to 35% of them present only once. Material: blood. These receptor sequences come from a woman of 80 years or more in good health.

This chain links TRBV29-1 with TRBJ2-1, with 8 nucleotides matching TRBD2. Germline values: CDR1 SQVTM, CDR2 ANQGSEA. This CDR3 comprises 13 residues. After removal of 5 bases from V and 7 bases from J, the junction contained 7 bases not matched to a gene. CDR3 region: CSVQRGRVNEQFF. As DNA, the CDR3 is TGCAGCGTTCAGCGGGGGCGTGTTAATGAGCAGTTCTTC.

This chain's CDR3 is CAWSAGTSGGAGEQFF. The CDR3, as DNA: TGTGCCTGGAGTGCCGGGACTAGCGGGGGGGCGGGTGAGCAGTTCTTC. The chain carries TRBV30 and TRBJ2-1; 16 nucleotides align to TRBD2. The CDR3 length is 16 residues. With V trimmed by 1 base and J by 9 bases, 6 bases remained unmatched. The germline V gene has CDR1 GTSNPN and CDR2 SVGIG (reference sequence). The complete variable domain, with remaining parts taken from reference TRBV30 and TRBJ2-1, reads SQTIHQWPATLVQPVGSPLSLECTVEGTSNPNLYWYRQAAGRGLQLLFYSVGIGQISSEVPQNLSASRPQDRQFILSSKKLLLSDSGFYLCAWSAGTSGGAGEQFFGPGTRLTVL.

This clonotype appeared many times. The V and J genes are TRBV10-3 and TRBJ1-5; weak D call: TRBD1 (6 bases). V lost 3 bases and J lost 3, with 12 bases in between. From germline, CDR1 is ENHRY and CDR2 SYGVKD. The CDR3 length is 15 residues. CDR3 loop: CAISEGGTYNQPQHF. DNA for the CDR3: TGTGCCATCAGTGAAGGTGGGACATACAATCAGCCCCAGCATTTT.

This clonotype was recorded at least ten times. The V gene is TRBV6-5, the J gene TRBJ2-7, with 7 bases aligning to TRBD1. The germline V gene has CDR1 MNHEY and CDR2 SVGAGI. Losses at the gene ends were 2 bases for V and 4 bases for J; bases not matched to a gene: 8. The CDR3 runs 15 residues. DNA for the CDR3: TGTGCCAGCAGTTACCAAAGGACAGGTACATACGAGCAGTACTTC. This codes for CASSYQRTGTYEQYF.

The chain joins TRBV12-3 or TRBV12-4 to TRBJ2-7; no reliable D call. Trimming removed 6 bases from V and 7 bases from J, with 13 bases in between. This CDR3 is 12 amino acids long. The chain's CDR3 is CASRDPWDEQYF. CDR3 bases: TGTGCCAGCAGGGATCCCTGGGATGAGCAGTACTTC.

This clonotype was counted ten times or more. The chain couples TRBV20-1 to TRBJ2-3, with D possibly being TRBD2 (5 bases). Between the trimmed V and J ends, which lost 5 bases and 5 bases, there was a span of 8 bases. This CDR3 is built from 11 residues. Germline V gene sequence: CDR1 DFQATT, CDR2 SNEGSKA (reference sequence). The CDR3 sequence is CSAGRGDTQYF. In DNA, the CDR3 is TGCAGTGCTGGACGGGGAGATACGCAGTATTTT.

The rearrangement uses TRBV7-2 and TRBJ1-2, with TRBD1 as a possible D gene (5 bases). The CDR3 runs to 14 residues. V gave up 2 bases and J gave up 0 bases, with 7 bases separating them. Per germline, CDR1 SGHTA and CDR2 FQGNSA. CDR3 DNA: TGTGCCAGCAGCTTAAGGACACCTAACTATGGCTACACCTTC. Translated, it gives CASSLRTPNYGYTF.

Comments on this clonotype: A much larger clone sits a single nucleotide away, making a read error possible. CDR3 region: CRPAAGGNQGTQYF. For the CDR3, the DNA is TGCAGACCTGCCGCGGGGGGGAATCAAGGGACCCAGTACTTC. The rearrangement links TRBV20-1 to TRBJ2-5; 9 positions match TRBD2. The germline V gene encodes CDR1 DFQATT and CDR2 SNEGSKA (reference sequence). The CDR3 consists of 14 residues.

This clonotype showed up just a few times. V is TRBV18 and J is TRBJ2-7, with D possibly being TRBD1 (5 bases). CDR1 and CDR2 from the germline V gene are KGHSH and LQKENI. Trimming took 4 bases from V and 6 from J, leaving 19 bases between them. The CDR3 loop spans 15 amino acids. The CDR3: CASSRCGRDQGEQYF. The CDR3 DNA follows: TGTGCCAGCTCACGATGCGGCAGGGATCAGGGCGAGCAGTACTTC.

The V call is TRBV12-3 or TRBV12-4, the J call TRBJ2-3; D is possibly TRBD1 or TRBD2 (5 bases each). V shed 7 bases and J shed 13 bases, with 24 bases lying between them. The CDR3 has 14 amino acids. This CDR3 reads CASITRGATDAEYF. CDR3 sequence (DNA): TGTGCCAGCATCACTAGAGGGGCCACAGATGCGGAGTATTTT.

The chain employs TRBV27 and TRBJ1-6; no clear D gene. V lost 3 bases and J lost 6, with 6 bases in between. The CDR3 has 13 amino acids. Germline CDR1 MNHEY, CDR2 SMNVEV (reference sequence). The CDR3 nucleotides are TGTGCCAGCAGTTTCGGGTTTAATTCACCCCTCCACTTT. Its protein is CASSFGFNSPLHF.

At least ten counts were recorded for this clonotype. The rearrangement links TRBV20-1 to TRBJ2-1; 8 bases line up with TRBD2. Trimming removed 5 bases from V and 11 bases from J; junction bases left unmatched: 11. This CDR3 has 13 residues. Germline CDR1 is DFQATT and CDR2 is SNEGSKA (reference sequence). CDR3 protein: CSAGPGLESKQFF. In nucleotides, the CDR3 is TGCAGTGCTGGGCCGGGACTAGAGTCAAAGCAGTTCTTC.

Comment on this clonotype: A much larger clone sits a single nucleotide away, making a read error possible. The chain combines TRBV7-2 with TRBJ2-3; possible D gene TRBD2, 6 bases. CDR1 and CDR2 (germline): SGHTA, FQGNSA. There are 16 residues in the CDR3. V lost 7 bases, J lost 0 bases, and 17 bases lay in between. The CDR3 sequence: CASIKVGGTSTDTQYF. The CDR3 DNA is TGTGCCAGCATCAAGGTGGGGGGAACTAGCACAGATACGCAGTATTTT.

The chain recombines TRBV7-2 with TRBJ1-6; weak D call: TRBD1 (6 bases). The germline gives CDR1 SGHTA, CDR2 FQGNSA. This CDR3 comprises 15 residues. The V end was cut by 3 bases, the J end by 9 bases, with 15 bases between. CDR3 region: CASSLDSRRSSPLHF. CDR3 DNA sequence: TGTGCCAGCAGCTTGGACAGCCGGAGGAGTTCACCCCTCCACTTT.

A remark on this clonotype: This may arise from a read error, as a much more abundant clone is one base away. V and J are TRBV27 and TRBJ1-6, with TRBD1 matching over 8 bases. This CDR3 has 15 residues. Germline V gene data show CDR1 as MNHEY and CDR2 as SMNVEV (reference sequence). CDR3 residues: CASSLDRQGHSPPHF. The CDR3 DNA is TGTGCCAGCAGTTTGGATCGACAGGGGCATTCACCCCCCCACTTT.

The genes are TRBV12-3 or TRBV12-4 and TRBJ2-7; D unclear. The CDR3 consists of 11 residues. The V end was cut by 5 bases, the J end by 3 bases, with 5 bases between. The CDR3: CASSLCYEQYF. In DNA form, the CDR3 reads TGTGCCAGCAGTCTCTGCTACGAGCAGTACTTC.

This clonotype was picked up a small number of times. The chain employs TRBV7-8 and TRBJ2-7; the D is unclear. V was cut by 5 bases and J by 1 base, with 12 bases left in between. Germline assignment: CDR1 SGHVS and CDR2 FQNEAQ. The CDR3 runs to 14 residues. CDR3 in amino acids: CASSPGRQSYEQYF. In DNA, the CDR3 is TGTGCCAGCAGCCCTGGTCGGCAATCCTACGAGCAGTACTTC.

There are a few counts of this clonotype. A much larger clone differs by one base, so this may be a read error. The chain uses TRBV24-1 and TRBJ2-5; unclear D gene. The CDR3 is made up of 13 amino acids. CDR1 and CDR2 from the germline V gene are KGHDR and SFDVKD. CDR3 region: CATSDRWEEIQYF. In DNA form, the CDR3 reads TGTGCCACCAGTGATCGGTGGGAAGAGATCCAGTACTTC.

V gene TRBV7-2 combines with J gene TRBJ2-1; no clear D. Germline assignment: CDR1 SGHTA and CDR2 FQGNSA. The CDR3 loop spans 14 amino acids. Trimming pared 0 bases from V and 8 bases from J, leaving 11 bases between. Written as DNA, the CDR3 is TGTGCCAGCAGCTTAGCGGTCGGTAACGATGAGCAGTTCTTC. Protein product: CASSLAVGNDEQFF.